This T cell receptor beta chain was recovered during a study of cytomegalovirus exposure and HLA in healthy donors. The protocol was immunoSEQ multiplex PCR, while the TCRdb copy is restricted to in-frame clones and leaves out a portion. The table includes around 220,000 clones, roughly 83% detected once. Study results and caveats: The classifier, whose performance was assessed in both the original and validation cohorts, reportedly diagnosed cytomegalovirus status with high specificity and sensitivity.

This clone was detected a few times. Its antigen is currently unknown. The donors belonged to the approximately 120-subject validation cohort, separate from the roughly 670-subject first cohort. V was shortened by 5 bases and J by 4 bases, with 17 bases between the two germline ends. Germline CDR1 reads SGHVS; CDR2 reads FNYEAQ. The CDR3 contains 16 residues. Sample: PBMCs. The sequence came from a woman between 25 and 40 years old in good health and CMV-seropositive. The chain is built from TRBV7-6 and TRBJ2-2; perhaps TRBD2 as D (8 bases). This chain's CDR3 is CASSAGLEGATGELFF. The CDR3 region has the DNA TGTGCCAGCAGCGCGGGACTAGAGGGGGCCACCGGGGAGCTGTTTTTT.